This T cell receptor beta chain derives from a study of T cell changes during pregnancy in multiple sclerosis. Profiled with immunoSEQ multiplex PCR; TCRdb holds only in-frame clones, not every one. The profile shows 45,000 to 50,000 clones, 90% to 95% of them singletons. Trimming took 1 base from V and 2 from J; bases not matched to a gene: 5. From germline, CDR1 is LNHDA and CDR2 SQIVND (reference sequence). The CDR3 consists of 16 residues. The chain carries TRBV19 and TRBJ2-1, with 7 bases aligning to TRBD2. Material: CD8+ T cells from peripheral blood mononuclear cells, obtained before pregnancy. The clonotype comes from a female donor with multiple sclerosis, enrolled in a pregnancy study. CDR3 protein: CASSIGDGRPYNEQFF. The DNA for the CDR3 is TGTGCCAGTAGTATAGGGGACGGGAGGCCCTACAATGAGCAGTTCTTC.